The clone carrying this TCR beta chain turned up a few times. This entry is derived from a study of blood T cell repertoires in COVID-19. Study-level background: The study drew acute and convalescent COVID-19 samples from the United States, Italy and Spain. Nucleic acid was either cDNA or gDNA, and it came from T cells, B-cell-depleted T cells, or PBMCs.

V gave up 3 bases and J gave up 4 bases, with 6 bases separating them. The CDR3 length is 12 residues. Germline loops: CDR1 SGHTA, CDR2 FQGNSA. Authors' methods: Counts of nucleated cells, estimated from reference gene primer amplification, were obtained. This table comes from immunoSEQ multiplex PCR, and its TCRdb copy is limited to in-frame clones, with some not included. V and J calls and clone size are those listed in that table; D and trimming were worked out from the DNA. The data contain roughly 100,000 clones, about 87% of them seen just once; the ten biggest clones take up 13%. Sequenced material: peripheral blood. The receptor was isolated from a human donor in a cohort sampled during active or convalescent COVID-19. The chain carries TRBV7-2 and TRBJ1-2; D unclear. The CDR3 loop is CASSFRSYGYTF. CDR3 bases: TGTGCCAGCAGCTTTCGCAGCTATGGCTACACCTTC.